This is a list of T cell receptor beta chains from one sample in a study of T cell responses to AZD1222 COVID-19 vaccine. Assay used: immunoSEQ multiplex PCR; TCRdb lists only in-frame clones, some missing. The repertoire has 68,000 or so clones, more than 70% of them found once; the top ten carry roughly 8%. The input for sequencing was peripheral blood, taken on day 0 of AZD1222 vaccination. These receptors all come from an adult in good health. CDR3s include the opening cysteine and the closing phenylalanine or tryptophan. Each record gives: V gene, J gene, clone size, D gene, CDR3 DNA, CDR3 protein. The D gene is left open where the match is weak. Rows may omit the clone size; those that give it use once, few, many or a size class.

V: TRBV18
J: TRBJ2-2
size: few
D: .
DNA: TGTGCCAGCTCACCAGGCGTCTCGAACACCGGGGAGCTGTTTTTT
CDR3: CASSPGVSNTGELFF

V: TRBV11-2
J: TRBJ2-7
size: .
D: .
DNA: TGTGCCAGCAGCCCGTGGAGCAGAGGGGGCGAGCAGTACTTC
CDR3: CASSPWSRGGEQYF

V: TRBV10-1
J: TRBJ2-7
size: .
D: .
DNA: TGCGCCAGCACTCAGGGAGGAGAGCAGTACTTC
CDR3: CASTQGGEQYF

V: TRBV5-4
J: TRBJ1-6
size: once
D: .
DNA: TGTGCCAGCAGCAGTAAGGGAGGGGGATCACCCCTCCACTTT
CDR3: CASSSKGGGSPLHF

V: TRBV9
J: TRBJ1-6
size: .
D: TRBD1
DNA: TGTGCCAGCAGACGGGGCAGGGGGCAAGAATCACCCCTCCACTTT
CDR3: CASRRGRGQESPLHF

V: TRBV6-5
J: TRBJ1-4
size: .
D: .
DNA: TGTGCCAGCAGTTACTCGACGGGTGCTAGGGAAAAACTGTTTTTT
CDR3: CASSYSTGAREKLFF

V: TRBV10-2
J: TRBJ1-2
size: few
D: TRBD1
DNA: TGCGCCAGCAGTACCGGGACAGGGGTGATGGGCTACACCTTC
CDR3: CASSTGTGVMGYTF

V: TRBV28
J: TRBJ2-3
size: .
D: .
DNA: TGTGCCAGCAGCCCACCCCCTTATGGGGATACGCAGTATTTT
CDR3: CASSPPPYGDTQYF

V: TRBV11-2
J: TRBJ2-2
size: .
D: .
DNA: TGTGCCAGCAGCTTAGAGTTGGTTTACACCGGGGAGCTGTTTTTT
CDR3: CASSLELVYTGELFF

V: TRBV3-1/TRBV3-2
J: TRBJ2-7
size: .
D: .
DNA: TGTGCCAGCAGCGGGCTTCGCTACGAGCAGTACTTC
CDR3: CASSGLRYEQYF

V: TRBV28
J: TRBJ1-5
size: .
D: TRBD1
DNA: TGTGCCAGCAGTTACTCCGGGACAGGGTTCAATCAGCCCCAGCATTTT
CDR3: CASSYSGTGFNQPQHF

V: TRBV7-2
J: TRBJ2-3
size: .
D: TRBD2
DNA: TGTGCCAGCAGCCCGGGACTAGTCACAGATACGCAGTATTTT
CDR3: CASSPGLVTDTQYF

V: TRBV5-1
J: TRBJ2-5
size: .
D: TRBD1
DNA: TGCGCCAGCAGCTTGAGTCCAGGGACAGGGGAAGGAGAGACCCAGTACTTC
CDR3: CASSLSPGTGEGETQYF

V: TRBV7-9
J: TRBJ1-5
size: .
D: TRBD1
DNA: TGTGCCAGCAGCTTAGGCGGGGACAGAACAAATCAGCCCCAGCATTTT
CDR3: CASSLGGDRTNQPQHF

V: TRBV11-3
J: TRBJ2-1
size: .
D: TRBD2
DNA: TGTGCCAGCAGCTCGGGGGGGCTACCATACAATGAGCAGTTCTTC
CDR3: CASSSGGLPYNEQFF

V: TRBV12-3/TRBV12-4
J: TRBJ2-3
size: .
D: .
DNA: TGTGCCAGCAAGCTTAGCACAGATACGCAGTATTTT
CDR3: CASKLSTDTQYF

V: TRBV24-1
J: TRBJ2-7
size: .
D: .
DNA: TGTGCCACCAGCCTACAGGGCCTGAGCTCCTACGAGCAGTACTTC
CDR3: CATSLQGLSSYEQYF

V: TRBV4-2
J: TRBJ2-5
size: once
D: TRBD2
DNA: TGTGCCAGCAGCCAAGGGGGGGGAGGGCCCGCAGAGACCCAGTACTTC
CDR3: CASSQGGGGPAETQYF

V: TRBV6-5
J: TRBJ1-2
size: .
D: .
DNA: TGTGCCAGCAGCCTCGATGCAGGTTGGCGTGGCTACACCTTC
CDR3: CASSLDAGWRGYTF

V: TRBV19
J: TRBJ1-1
size: .
D: .
DNA: TGTGCCAGTAGTATCCTATCGTCGGTTGAAGCTTTCTTT
CDR3: CASSILSSVEAFF

V: TRBV30
J: TRBJ1-5
size: .
D: .
DNA: TGTGCCTGGAGTGTTGGTCCAAATCCTGCTCAGCCCCAGCATTTT
CDR3: CAWSVGPNPAQPQHF

V: TRBV9
J: TRBJ2-3
size: .
D: .
DNA: TGTGCCAGCAGCGTTCGAACCTACCCGACAGGACATCGCACAGATACGCAGTATTTT
CDR3: CASSVRTYPTGHRTDTQYF

V: TRBV28
J: TRBJ1-1
size: .
D: .
DNA: TGTGCCAGCAGGGGGAGCCTTGGGACCGGACAGTCGAACACTGAAGCTTTCTTT
CDR3: CASRGSLGTGQSNTEAFF

V: TRBV5-4
J: TRBJ1-2
size: .
D: .
DNA: TGTGCCAGCAGCGACAGGTTGCACTATGGCTACACCTTC
CDR3: CASSDRLHYGYTF

V: TRBV28
J: TRBJ2-5
size: .
D: TRBD1
DNA: TGTGCCAGCAGTCGAAGGACAGGGGACAGGGAGACCCAGTACTTC
CDR3: CASSRRTGDRETQYF

V: TRBV6-5
J: TRBJ2-5
size: .
D: .
DNA: TGTGCCAGTTTCGAGGGGCGACTCCAAGAGACCCAGTACTTC
CDR3: CASFEGRLQETQYF

V: TRBV27
J: TRBJ2-2
size: .
D: TRBD2
DNA: TGTGCCAGCAGTCCCCGACTAGCGGGGTTTCTCGGGGAGCTGTTTTTT
CDR3: CASSPRLAGFLGELFF

V: TRBV21-1
J: TRBJ2-5
size: .
D: .
DNA: TGTGCCAGCAGCAAAGTATGCCGATGCGGTGAGACCCAGTACTTC
CDR3: CASSKVCRCGETQYF

V: TRBV27
J: TRBJ2-3
size: once
D: .
DNA: TGTGCCAGCAGTTTGGCAGATACGCAGTATTTT
CDR3: CASSLADTQYF

V: TRBV24-1
J: TRBJ1-2
size: .
D: TRBD1
DNA: TGTGCCACCAGGGGAGGAGGGGGCTCTGGCTACACCTTC
CDR3: CATRGGGGSGYTF

V: TRBV27
J: TRBJ2-1
size: .
D: .
DNA: TGTGCCAGCAGTCCGTCCGGCGGGGTTAGCTCCTACAATGAGCAGTTCTTC
CDR3: CASSPSGGVSSYNEQFF

V: TRBV24-1
J: TRBJ2-3
size: .
D: .
DNA: TGTGCCACCAGTGATTTGGGCAGAGAGGGCACAGATACGCAGTATTTT
CDR3: CATSDLGREGTDTQYF

V: TRBV3-1/TRBV3-2
J: TRBJ1-5
size: .
D: .
DNA: TGTGCCAGCAGCCAAGGGTCTGGCGGTAATCAGCCCCAGCATTTT
CDR3: CASSQGSGGNQPQHF

V: TRBV3-1/TRBV3-2
J: TRBJ1-1
size: .
D: .
DNA: TGTGCCAGCAGCCAGTGGGGAGACCGGGGGAACACTGAAGCTTTCTTT
CDR3: CASSQWGDRGNTEAFF

V: TRBV7-9
J: TRBJ1-4
size: .
D: .
DNA: TGTGCCAGCAGCTTAGAGGGCAGGAGTAAGGATGAAAAACTGTTTTTT
CDR3: CASSLEGRSKDEKLFF

V: TRBV18
J: TRBJ2-5
size: .
D: TRBD2
DNA: TGTGCCAGCTCACCCCCGGGACTAGCGGGAGTGTCGATCGAGACCCAGTACTTC
CDR3: CASSPPGLAGVSIETQYF

V: TRBV6-1
J: TRBJ2-3
size: .
D: TRBD2
DNA: TGTGCCAGCAGTGAAGCAACGGGAGGCGGCACAGATACGCAGTATTTT
CDR3: CASSEATGGGTDTQYF

V: TRBV3-1/TRBV3-2
J: TRBJ1-1
size: .
D: .
DNA: TGTGCCAGCAGCCAAGGTAGGCGGTCGAACACTGAAGCTTTCTTT
CDR3: CASSQGRRSNTEAFF

V: TRBV7-8
J: TRBJ1-1
size: .
D: .
DNA: TGTGCCAGCAGTTCGAGTTCTAGAATGAACACTGAAGCTTTCTTT
CDR3: CASSSSSRMNTEAFF

V: TRBV18
J: TRBJ1-1
size: .
D: TRBD1
DNA: TGTGCCAGCTCACTTGACAGGGACGCTGAAGCTTTCTTT
CDR3: CASSLDRDAEAFF

V: TRBV6-5
J: TRBJ2-7
size: .
D: .
DNA: TGTGCCAGCAGTTACCCAGGGGCCTACGAGCAGTACTTC
CDR3: CASSYPGAYEQYF

V: TRBV10-3
J: TRBJ1-1
size: .
D: .
DNA: TGTGCCATCAGTGAGTCAGGAGACAAAGCTTTCTTT
CDR3: CAISESGDKAFF

V: TRBV5-5
J: TRBJ1-5
size: .
D: TRBD1
DNA: TGTGCCAGCAGCGGACAGGGGAATCAGCCCCAGCATTTT
CDR3: CASSGQGNQPQHF

V: TRBV9
J: TRBJ2-7
size: few
D: .
DNA: TGTGCCAGCAGCGTCCCTGGGGCCAGCCCCTACGAGCAGTACTTC
CDR3: CASSVPGASPYEQYF

V: TRBV27
J: TRBJ1-6
size: .
D: .
DNA: TGTGCCAGCAGTTCCCCGGGGTCACCCCTCCACTTT
CDR3: CASSSPGSPLHF

V: TRBV30
J: TRBJ2-7
size: few
D: .
DNA: TGTGCCTGGAGTACCGACGAGCAGTACTTC
CDR3: CAWSTDEQYF

V: TRBV5-1
J: TRBJ1-1
size: .
D: TRBD1
DNA: TGCGCCAGCAGCTCGTCACAGGGGGCGAGCACTGAAGCTTTCTTT
CDR3: CASSSSQGASTEAFF

V: TRBV7-8
J: TRBJ2-3
size: .
D: .
DNA: TGTGCCAGCAGCAGAGAGGGTGGCAGTTCGGGGATTTATACGCAGTATTTT
CDR3: CASSREGGSSGIYTQYF

V: TRBV24-1
J: TRBJ2-3
size: .
D: .
DNA: TGTGCCACCAGTGATCGAGGAGATACGCAGTATTTT
CDR3: CATSDRGDTQYF

V: TRBV18
J: TRBJ1-1
size: .
D: .
DNA: TGTGCCAGCTCAGGGGGCCGGAACACTGAAGCTTTCTTT
CDR3: CASSGGRNTEAFF

V: TRBV27
J: TRBJ1-2
size: .
D: .
DNA: TGTGCCAGCAGTTTAGGACCCCCTTACGGCTACACCTTC
CDR3: CASSLGPPYGYTF

V: TRBV27
J: TRBJ2-1
size: .
D: .
DNA: TGTGCCAGCAGTTTATTAATGGGGAGCTCCTACAATGAGCAGTTCTTC
CDR3: CASSLLMGSSYNEQFF